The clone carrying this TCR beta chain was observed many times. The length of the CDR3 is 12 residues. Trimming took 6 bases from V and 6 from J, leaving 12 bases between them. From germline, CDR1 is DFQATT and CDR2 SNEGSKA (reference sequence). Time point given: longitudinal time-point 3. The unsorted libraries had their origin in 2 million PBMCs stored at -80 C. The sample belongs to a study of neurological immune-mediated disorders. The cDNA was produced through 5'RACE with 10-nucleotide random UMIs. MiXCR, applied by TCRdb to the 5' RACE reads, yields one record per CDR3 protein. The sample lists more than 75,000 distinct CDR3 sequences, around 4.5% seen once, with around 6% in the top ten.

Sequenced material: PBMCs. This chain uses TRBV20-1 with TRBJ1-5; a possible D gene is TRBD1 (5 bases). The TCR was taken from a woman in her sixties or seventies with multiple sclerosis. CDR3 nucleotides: TGCAGTGCGGGCAGGGAGGGTCAGCCCCAGCATTTT. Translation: CSAGREGQPQHF.